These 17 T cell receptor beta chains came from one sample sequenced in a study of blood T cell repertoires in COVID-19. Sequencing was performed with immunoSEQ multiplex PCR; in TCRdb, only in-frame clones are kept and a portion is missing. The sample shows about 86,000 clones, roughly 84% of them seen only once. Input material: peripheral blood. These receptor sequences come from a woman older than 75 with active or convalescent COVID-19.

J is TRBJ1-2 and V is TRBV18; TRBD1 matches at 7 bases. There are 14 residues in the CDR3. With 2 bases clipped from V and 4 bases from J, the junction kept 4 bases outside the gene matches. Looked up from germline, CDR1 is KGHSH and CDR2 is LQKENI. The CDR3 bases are TGTGCCAGCTCACCATCCGGACAGGCCTATGGCTACACCTTC. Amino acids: CASSPSGQAYGYTF.

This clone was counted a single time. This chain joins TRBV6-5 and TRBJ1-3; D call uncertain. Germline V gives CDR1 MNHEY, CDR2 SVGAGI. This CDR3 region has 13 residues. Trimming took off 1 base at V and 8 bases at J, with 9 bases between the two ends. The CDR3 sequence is CASSYYPADTIYF. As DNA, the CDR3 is TGTGCCAGCAGTTACTATCCGGCGGACACCATATATTTT.

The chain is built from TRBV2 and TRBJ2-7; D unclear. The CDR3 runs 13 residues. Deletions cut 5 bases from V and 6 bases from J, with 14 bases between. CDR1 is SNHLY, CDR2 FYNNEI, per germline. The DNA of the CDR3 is TGTGCCAGCAGTTTGGGCCCCCCCAGCGAGCAGTACTTC. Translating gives CASSLGPPSEQYF.

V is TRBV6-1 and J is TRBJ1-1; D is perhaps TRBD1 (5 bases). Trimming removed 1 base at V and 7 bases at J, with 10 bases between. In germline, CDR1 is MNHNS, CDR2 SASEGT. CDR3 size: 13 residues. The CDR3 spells CASSEGGGYEAFF. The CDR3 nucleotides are TGTGCCAGCAGTGAAGGGGGGGGGTATGAAGCTTTCTTT.

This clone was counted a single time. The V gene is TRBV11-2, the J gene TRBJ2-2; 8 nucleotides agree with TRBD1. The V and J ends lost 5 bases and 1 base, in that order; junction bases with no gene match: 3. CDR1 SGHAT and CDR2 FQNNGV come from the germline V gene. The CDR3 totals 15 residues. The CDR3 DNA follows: TGTGCCAGCAGCCCCGGGACAGGGAACACCGGGGAGCTGTTTTTT. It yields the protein CASSPGTGNTGELFF.

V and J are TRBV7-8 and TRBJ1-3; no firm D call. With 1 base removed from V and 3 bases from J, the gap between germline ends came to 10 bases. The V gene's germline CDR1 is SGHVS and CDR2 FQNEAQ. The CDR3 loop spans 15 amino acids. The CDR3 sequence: CASSLDRVGGNTIYF. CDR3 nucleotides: TGTGCCAGCAGCTTAGACCGGGTTGGTGGAAACACCATATATTTT.

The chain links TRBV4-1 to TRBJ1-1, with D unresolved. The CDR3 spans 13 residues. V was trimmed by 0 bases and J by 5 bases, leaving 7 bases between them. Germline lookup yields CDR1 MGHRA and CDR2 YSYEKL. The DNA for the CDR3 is TGCGCCAGCAGCCAAGACGGGTGGACTGAAGCTTTCTTT. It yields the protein CASSQDGWTEAFF.

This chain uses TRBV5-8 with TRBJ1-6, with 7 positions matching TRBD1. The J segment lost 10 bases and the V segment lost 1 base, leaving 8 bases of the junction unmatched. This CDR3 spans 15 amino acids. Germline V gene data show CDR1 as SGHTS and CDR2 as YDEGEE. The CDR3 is CASSLRMQGGSPLHF. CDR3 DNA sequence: TGTGCCAGCAGCTTGCGGATGCAGGGGGGATCACCCCTCCACTTT. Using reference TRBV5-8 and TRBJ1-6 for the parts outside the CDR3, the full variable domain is EAGVTQSPTHLIKTRGQQATLRCSPISGHTSVYWYQQALGLGLQFLLWYDEGEERNRGNFPPRFSGRQFPNYSSELNVNALELEDSALYLCASSLRMQGGSPLHFGNGTRLTVT.

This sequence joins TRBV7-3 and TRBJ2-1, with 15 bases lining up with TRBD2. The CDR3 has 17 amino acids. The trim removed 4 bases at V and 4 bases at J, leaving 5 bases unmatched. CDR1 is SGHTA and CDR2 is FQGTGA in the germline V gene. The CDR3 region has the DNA TGTGCCAGCAGCTCAACGGGACTAGCGGGGGGATACAATGAGCAGTTCTTC. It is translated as CASSSTGLAGGYNEQFF.

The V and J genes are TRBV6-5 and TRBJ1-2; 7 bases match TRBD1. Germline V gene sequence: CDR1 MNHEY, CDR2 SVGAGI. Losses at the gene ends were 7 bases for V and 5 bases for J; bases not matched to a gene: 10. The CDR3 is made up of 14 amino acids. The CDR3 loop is CASTPDRLFYGYTF. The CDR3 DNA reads TGTGCCAGCACTCCGGACAGGCTGTTTTATGGCTACACCTTC.

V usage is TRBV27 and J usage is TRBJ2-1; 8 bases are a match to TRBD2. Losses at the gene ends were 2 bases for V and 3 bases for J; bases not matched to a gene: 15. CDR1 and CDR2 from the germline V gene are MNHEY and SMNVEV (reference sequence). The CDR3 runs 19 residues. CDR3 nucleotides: TGTGCCAGCAGTTTAATTGGGCTTGGAGCGGGGGTTTACTACAATGAGCAGTTCTTC. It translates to CASSLIGLGAGVYYNEQFF.

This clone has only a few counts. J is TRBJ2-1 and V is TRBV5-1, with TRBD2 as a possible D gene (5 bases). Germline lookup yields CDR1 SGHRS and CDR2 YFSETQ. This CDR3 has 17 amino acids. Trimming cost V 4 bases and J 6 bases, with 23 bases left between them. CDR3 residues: CASSIGLVAQRVNEQFF. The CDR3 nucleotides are TGCGCCAGCAGCATAGGCTTGGTGGCCCAGAGGGTCAATGAGCAGTTCTTC. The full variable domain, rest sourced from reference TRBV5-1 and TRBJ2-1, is KAGVTQTPRYLIKTRGQQVTLSCSPISGHRSVSWYQQTPGQGLQFLFEYFSETQRNKGNFPGRFSGRQFSNSRSEMNVSTLELGDSALYLCASSIGLVAQRVNEQFFGPGTRLTVL.

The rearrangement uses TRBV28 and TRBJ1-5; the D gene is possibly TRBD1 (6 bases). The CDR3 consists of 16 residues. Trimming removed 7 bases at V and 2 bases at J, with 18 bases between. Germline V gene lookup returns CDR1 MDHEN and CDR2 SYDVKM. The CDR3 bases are TGTGCCAGCACAATTTACGCGGGGGGCGGCAATCAGCCCCAGCATTTT. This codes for CASTIYAGGGNQPQHF.

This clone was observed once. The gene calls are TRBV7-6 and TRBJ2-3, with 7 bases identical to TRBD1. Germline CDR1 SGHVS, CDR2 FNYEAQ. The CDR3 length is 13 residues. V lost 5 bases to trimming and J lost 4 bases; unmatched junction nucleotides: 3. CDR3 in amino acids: CASSRTGADTQYF. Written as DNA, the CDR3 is TGTGCCAGCAGCCGAACAGGGGCAGATACGCAGTATTTT.

CDR3 nucleotides: TGTGCCAGCAGCGTTGGGGGGGCGGGGGAAAAACTGTTTTTT. Its translation is CASSVGGAGEKLFF. The rearrangement links TRBV28 to TRBJ1-4; possible D gene TRBD1, 6 bases. The V gene lost 6 bases and the J gene lost 8 bases, with 16 bases spanning the gap. Germline CDR1 is MDHEN and CDR2 is SYDVKM. The CDR3 is made up of 14 amino acids.

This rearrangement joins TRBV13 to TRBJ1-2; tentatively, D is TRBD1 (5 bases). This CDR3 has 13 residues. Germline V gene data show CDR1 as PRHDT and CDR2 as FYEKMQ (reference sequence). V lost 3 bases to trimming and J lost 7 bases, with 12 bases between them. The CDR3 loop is CASSFSGMRGYTF. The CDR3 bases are TGTGCCAGCAGCTTTTCAGGGATGCGTGGCTACACCTTC.

The CDR3 sequence is CSVDGHLSSYEQYF. CDR3 sequence (DNA): TGCAGCGTTGATGGACACCTGAGCTCCTACGAGCAGTACTTC. The chain joins TRBV29-1 to TRBJ2-7; perhaps TRBD1 as D (5 bases). Per the germline V gene, CDR1 is SQVTM and CDR2 is ANQGSEA. The CDR3 extends over 14 amino acids. Trimming cost V 3 bases and J 0 bases, with 12 bases left between them.